This TCR beta chain was profiled in a study of tumor-infiltrating lymphocytes in primary liver carcinoma. Concerning this clonotype: An end of the junction does not agree with germline; a read error may underlie this.

The tissue used was unsorted bulk material of about 17-33 mg. RNA and DNA were co-extracted from it with the AllPrep DNA/RNA mini kit. Starting from roughly 540 ng of total RNA, TCR beta cDNA was produced with a primer in the constant region. Three nested multiplex PCR rounds, a slightly modified ARM-PCR, produced the libraries for TCR beta. It was with TRBV1-TRBV30 forward primers and a C-beta reverse primer that the first two PCR rounds were run, at roughly 11 cycles each. A single record per CDR3 protein comes from TCRdb applying MiXCR to the multiplex PCR reads. The table records 80,000 or so distinct CDR3 sequences, roughly two thirds of them present only once. The germline CDR1 and CDR2 sequences are SGHRS and YFSETQ. CDR3 length: 17 amino acids.

Sample: liver tumor tissue from sampling region 4. Specified subset: tumor region T4, right-lateral pole. The sequence was obtained from a woman aged 55 to 70 with primary liver carcinoma and hepatitis B virus infection. The chain uses TRBV5-1 and TRBJ2-1; 13 bases agree with TRBD2. The CDR3 here is CASRDFRQTSGRNDQFF. Here the CDR3 DNA reads TGCGCCAGCAGGGATTTCCGCCAGACTAGCGGGAGGAATGATCAGTTCTTC.